These 7 T cell receptor beta chains originate from one sample sequenced in a study of vaccination effects on CD4 cells after COVID-19 (dated by TCRdb to the early 2020s). In the ViraFEST assay, PBMC were stimulated with viral peptide pools, and antigen-specific CD4+ T cell clonotypes were then identified by expansion using TCR sequencing. After less than 13 days of culture, CD4+ T cells were isolated with the EasySep CD4+ T cell isolation kit. None of the healthy vaccine recipients had a prior SARS-CoV-2 infection, which was confirmed by nucleocapsid antibody tests that came back negative both before and after vaccination. Library preparation employed the immunoSEQ multiplex PCR assay. TCRdb took this table from immuneACCESS and kept in-frame rearrangements with V and J called. Such tables lack part of the clones; where checked against another copy, unresolved V genes explain under half of the gap, and the rest is unexplained. Within this sample are over 60,000 clones, with around 69% of them counted one time only. The top ten clones comprise around 2.7% of the sample.

Their target antigens are unknown. The source was CD4+ T cells from PBMCs cultured with HCoV-NL63 spike peptides, collected before COVID-19 vaccination. The cell subset or site label, as the study defines it: HCoV-NL63 spike overlapping peptide pool stimulation. Receptor source: a human donor who received a COVID-19 vaccine.

This chain connects TRBV5-1 to TRBJ1-4; 9 bases align to TRBD1. From germline, CDR1 is SGHRS and CDR2 YFSETQ. V was pared by 1 base and J by 8 bases, with 6 bases of the junction left unmatched. The length of the CDR3 is 15 residues. Written as DNA, the CDR3 is TGCGCCAGCAGCTTGCCCGGGACAGGGTACGAAAAACTGTTTTTT. This encodes CASSLPGTGYEKLFF. Complete variable domain (other parts from reference TRBV5-1 and TRBJ1-4): KAGVTQTPRYLIKTRGQQVTLSCSPISGHRSVSWYQQTPGQGLQFLFEYFSETQRNKGNFPGRFSGRQFSNSRSEMNVSTLELGDSALYLCASSLPGTGYEKLFFGSGTQLSVL.

The genes are TRBV2 and TRBJ1-3, with D unclear. This CDR3 contains 12 residues. Germline V gene data show CDR1 as SNHLY and CDR2 as FYNNEI. V was shortened by 7 bases and J by 6 bases, with 10 bases between the two germline ends. The CDR3: CASKQQSNTIYF. CDR3 nucleotides: TGTGCCAGCAAACAGCAGTCAAACACCATATATTTT.

The chain uses TRBV7-9 and TRBJ1-5; no reliable D call. V was cut by 3 bases and J by 2 bases, with 2 bases left in between. Germline values: CDR1 SEHNR, CDR2 FQNEAQ (reference sequence). CDR3 length equals 12 residues. CDR3 sequence reads: CASSFGNQPQHF. The CDR3 DNA reads TGTGCCAGCAGCTTTGGCAATCAGCCCCAGCATTTT.

The V call is TRBV6-1, the J call TRBJ2-1; 8 bases agree with TRBD1. CDR1 and CDR2 (germline): MNHNS, SASEGT. The J segment lost 4 bases and the V segment lost 3 bases, leaving 5 bases of the junction unmatched. The CDR3 length is 15 residues. The DNA for the CDR3 is TGTGCCAGCAGTGATGACAGGGGACTTTACAATGAGCAGTTCTTC. Encoded protein: CASSDDRGLYNEQFF.

V usage is TRBV23-1 and J usage is TRBJ2-2, with a weak D call TRBD2 (5 bases). TRBV23-1 is flagged as an ORF with uncertain function. Between the trimmed V and J ends, which lost 3 bases and 2 bases, there was a span of 13 bases. CDR3 length: 16 residues. The CDR3 sequence: CASSQAGILNTGELFF. CDR3 nucleotides: TGCGCCAGCAGTCAGGCCGGGATACTCAACACCGGGGAGCTGTTTTTT.

This chain links TRBV14 with TRBJ2-6; tentative D call: TRBD2 (5 bases). CDR3 length equals 16 residues. Germline values: CDR1 SGHDN, CDR2 FVKESK. V dropped 3 bases and J dropped 0 bases, with 9 bases sitting between them. CDR3 in amino acids: CASSQWRSSGANVLTF. DNA for the CDR3: TGTGCCAGCAGCCAGTGGAGGAGCTCTGGGGCCAACGTCCTGACTTTC.

This clone was seen a few times. The rearrangement uses TRBV19 and TRBJ2-3; 8 bases map to TRBD2. Germline trimming cut 4 bases from V and 3 bases from J; bases unmatched to any gene: 6. This CDR3 spans 15 amino acids. Germline CDR1 and CDR2: LNHDA and SQIVND (reference sequence). The DNA of the CDR3 is TGTGCCAGTAGTACCCGTAGCGGGGTAACAGATACGCAGTATTTT. Encoded protein: CASSTRSGVTDTQYF.